One sample yielded the 26 T cell receptor beta chains listed below, sequenced in a study of blood T cell repertoires in COVID-19. Data came from immunoSEQ multiplex PCR; TCRdb stores just in-frame clones and leaves some out. The data contain over 250,000 clones, around 84% of them singletons. The sample consisted of PBMCs or T cells enriched from blood (not recorded which). The receptor source for this set is a man aged 25-45 years with acute COVID-19.

The J gene is TRBJ1-1, the V gene TRBV29-1, with TRBD1 matching over 10 bases. V lost 7 bases, J lost 4 bases, and 9 bases stayed unmatched. In germline, CDR1 is SQVTM, CDR2 ANQGSEA. CDR3 length: 14 amino acids. CDR3 protein: CSAQPGQGTTEAFF. The CDR3 bases are TGCAGCGCTCAACCGGGACAGGGGACCACTGAAGCTTTCTTT.

The rearrangement links TRBV28 to TRBJ2-1, with 8 nucleotides matching TRBD1. With 6 bases clipped from V and 5 bases from J, the junction kept 9 bases outside the gene matches. CDR1 is MDHEN and CDR2 is SYDVKM in the germline V gene. This CDR3 region has 15 residues. CDR3 protein: CASRPIDRGHNEQFF. The CDR3 region has the DNA TGTGCCAGCAGACCGATCGACAGGGGCCACAATGAGCAGTTCTTC.

The gene calls are TRBV28 and TRBJ2-1; 9 nucleotides line up with TRBD2. CDR1 is MDHEN and CDR2 is SYDVKM in the germline V gene. CDR3 length: 13 amino acids. The ends lost 6 bases at V and 8 bases at J; junction bases unmatched: 5. DNA for the CDR3: TGTGCCAGCAGGGATAGCGGGAGCGATGAGCAGTTCTTC. Translating it yields CASRDSGSDEQFF.

The V and J genes are TRBV6-5 and TRBJ1-4; 7 nucleotides agree with TRBD1. CDR1 and CDR2 from the germline V gene are MNHEY and SVGAGI. The CDR3 contains 14 residues. The ends lost 5 bases at V and 8 bases at J; junction bases unmatched: 8. For the CDR3, the DNA is TGTGCCAGCAGTACAGGGGCCTTCGGGGAAAAACTGTTTTTT. It is translated as CASSTGAFGEKLFF.

The rearrangement uses TRBV19 and TRBJ1-2; maybe TRBD1 (6 bases). Deletions cut 5 bases from V and 2 bases from J, with 12 bases between. Germline V lookup: CDR1 LNHDA, CDR2 SQIVND (reference sequence). CDR3 length: 14 residues. The CDR3 reads CASSQQGSNYGYTF. The CDR3 DNA is TGTGCCAGTAGTCAACAGGGCTCCAACTATGGCTACACCTTC.

This clone appeared a single time. V usage is TRBV9 and J usage is TRBJ1-2; tentatively, D is TRBD1 (5 bases). The CDR3 length is 14 residues. Trimming pared 0 bases from V and 10 bases from J, leaving 16 bases between. Germline lookup yields CDR1 SGDLS and CDR2 YYNGEE. CDR3 coding DNA: TGTGCCAGCAGCGTAGGTGACAGCGGGCGCGACTACACCTTC. Its protein is CASSVGDSGRDYTF. Based on the CDR3 plus reference TRBV9 and TRBJ1-2, the full variable domain is DSGVTQTPKHLITATGQRVTLRCSPRSGDLSVYWYQQSLDQGLQFLIQYYNGEERAKGNILERFSAQQFPDLHSELNLSSLELGDSALYFCASSVGDSGRDYTFGSGTRLTVV.

J is TRBJ1-1 and V is TRBV28; possibly TRBD1 for D (5 bases). CDR1 is MDHEN, CDR2 SYDVKM, per germline. This CDR3 is built from 14 residues. Trimming removed 3 bases at V and 1 base at J, with 9 bases between. The CDR3 bases are TGTGCCAGCAGTTTTTTGACAGCGAACACTGAAGCTTTCTTT. Protein: CASSFLTANTEAFF.

The chain has TRBV7-3 and TRBJ2-3, with a tentative D call TRBD2 (6 bases). Per the germline V gene, CDR1 is SGHTA and CDR2 is FQGTGA. Trimming pared 8 bases from V and 0 bases from J, leaving 9 bases between. The CDR3 extends over 13 amino acids. The CDR3 nucleotides read TGTGCCAGCCGGGCGGGAAGCACAGATACGCAGTATTTT. Protein: CASRAGSTDTQYF. Full variable domain (missing parts from reference TRBV7-3 and TRBJ2-3): GAGVSQTPSNKVTEKGKYVELRCDPISGHTALYWYRQSLGQGPEFLIYFQGTGAADDSGLPNDRFFAVRPEGSVSTLKIQRTERGDSAVYLCASRAGSTDTQYFGPGTRLTVL.

The chain combines TRBV20-1 with TRBJ1-4; D is perhaps TRBD1 (5 bases). Germline CDR1 DFQATT, CDR2 SNEGSKA (reference sequence). The CDR3 runs 15 residues. Deletions cut 3 bases from V and 1 base from J, with 12 bases between. CDR3 DNA sequence: TGCAGTGCTAGTGTTCGGGGGATAACTAATGAAAAACTGTTTTTT. It is translated as CSASVRGITNEKLFF.

J is TRBJ1-5 and V is TRBV11-2, with D possibly TRBD1 on 5 matching bases. The V gene's germline CDR1 is SGHAT and CDR2 FQNNGV. Trimming removed 5 bases from V and 0 bases from J, with 17 bases in between. This CDR3 is 17 amino acids long. As DNA, the CDR3 is TGTGCCAGCAGCACCTCAAAGCTGACAGATAGCAATCAGCCCCAGCATTTT. Protein: CASSTSKLTDSNQPQHF.

J is TRBJ1-4 and V is TRBV5-1; D unresolved. CDR1 and CDR2 from the germline V gene are SGHRS and YFSETQ. The ends were cut back, 4 bases at V and 5 bases at J, with 15 bases in the middle. The CDR3 is 15 amino acids. This CDR3 reads CASSREGSTNEKLFF. Written as DNA, the CDR3 is TGCGCCAGCAGCCGGGAAGGGTCGACGAATGAAAAACTGTTTTTT. Combining the CDR3 with reference TRBV5-1 and TRBJ1-4 gives the whole variable domain KAGVTQTPRYLIKTRGQQVTLSCSPISGHRSVSWYQQTPGQGLQFLFEYFSETQRNKGNFPGRFSGRQFSNSRSEMNVSTLELGDSALYLCASSREGSTNEKLFFGSGTQLSVL.

The rearrangement links TRBV10-1 to TRBJ2-3; D might be TRBD1 (6 bases). CDR1 is WNHNN and CDR2 is SYGVQD in the germline V gene (reference sequence). Trimming stripped 11 bases from V and 2 bases from J, with 14 bases between. The CDR3 runs to 13 residues. The CDR3 coding sequence is TGCGCCGGCCCCCGGGACATCACAGATACGCAGTATTTT. Its translation: CAGPRDITDTQYF.

J is TRBJ1-4 and V is TRBV5-1, with D perhaps matching TRBD1 (5 bases). V was cut by 0 bases and J by 0 bases, with 9 bases left in between. Looked up from germline, CDR1 is SGHRS and CDR2 is YFSETQ. The CDR3 has 16 residues. This CDR3 reads CASSLVSGATNEKLFF. For the CDR3, the DNA is TGCGCCAGCAGCTTGGTATCGGGGGCAACTAATGAAAAACTGTTTTTT.

This chain joins TRBV7-2 and TRBJ1-1, with TRBD1 identical over 7 bases. Germline trimming cut 1 base from V and 10 bases from J; bases unmatched to any gene: 3. CDR3 length equals 12 residues. Germline assignment: CDR1 SGHTA and CDR2 FQGNSA. CDR3 coding DNA: TGTGCCAGCAGCTTAGGCCCAGGGGGAGCTTTCTTT. It is translated as CASSLGPGGAFF.

This chain connects TRBV20-1 to TRBJ1-1; no definite D call. The CDR3 spans 10 residues. The V gene lost 6 bases and the J gene lost 3 bases, with 5 bases spanning the gap. CDR1 and CDR2 (germline): DFQATT, SNEGSKA (reference sequence). The CDR3 DNA reads as TGCAGTGCCCTACACACTGAAGCTTTCTTT. Its protein product is CSALHTEAFF.

This clone has only a few counts. The chain links TRBV11-3 to TRBJ2-7, with 8 bases lining up with TRBD1. Germline loops: CDR1 SGHNT, CDR2 YENEEA. The CDR3 totals 14 residues. V lost 4 bases, J lost 3 bases, and 5 bases stayed unmatched. This CDR3 is CASSSGTGDYEQYV. CDR3 bases: TGTGCCAGCAGCTCCGGGACAGGAGACTACGAGCAGTACGTC.

The chain uses TRBV6-2 or TRBV6-3 and TRBJ2-3; 11 bases line up with TRBD2. This CDR3 has 17 residues. Germline CDR1 reads MNHEY; CDR2 reads SVGEGT. The ends lost 2 bases at V and 5 bases at J; junction bases unmatched: 9. The DNA of the CDR3 is TGTGCCAGCAGTTACGGTGCGCTAGCGGGAGGCGGAGATACGCAGTATTTT. This encodes CASSYGALAGGGDTQYF.

This clone was picked up a small number of times. The chain couples TRBV4-1 to TRBJ1-4, with 7 positions matching TRBD1. The CDR3 totals 16 residues. V lost 3 bases and J lost 3; bases outside the gene matches: 7. From germline, CDR1 is MGHRA and CDR2 YSYEKL. CDR3 in DNA: TGCGCCAGCAGCCACCGGTCAGGGGGTGCTAATGAAAAACTGTTTTTT. This translates into CASSHRSGGANEKLFF.

V and J are TRBV14 and TRBJ1-2, with no clear D. Per germline, CDR1 SGHDN and CDR2 FVKESK. The CDR3 is 15 residues long. V dropped 1 base and J dropped 8 bases, with 17 bases sitting between them. CDR3 DNA sequence: TGTGCCAGCAGCCAAGTGGAATCAGCTATCGGGGGCTACACCTTC. Translation gives CASSQVESAIGGYTF.

The chain joins TRBV19 to TRBJ1-2; D remains unclear. The germline gives CDR1 LNHDA, CDR2 SQIVND (reference sequence). This CDR3 is built from 17 residues. V was clipped by 1 base and J by 0 bases, with 15 bases between them. The CDR3 bases are TGTGCCAGTAGTATAGGAGGAGTCTCCTTCTCTAACTATGGCTACACCTTC. Translating it yields CASSIGGVSFSNYGYTF.

About this clone: Other DNA sequences from this sample encode an identical CDR3 as well. CDR3 residues: CASSYTGQGAEAFF. CDR3 bases: TGTGCCAGCAGTTATACGGGACAGGGCGCTGAAGCTTTCTTT. The V gene is TRBV6-5, the J gene TRBJ1-1; 9 bases match TRBD1. This CDR3 has 14 residues. J gave up 6 bases and V 3 bases, and 5 bases lay outside the gene matches. Germline CDR1 is MNHEY and CDR2 is SVGAGI.

This rearrangement joins TRBV6-1 to TRBJ1-5; weak D call: TRBD1 (5 bases). The V and J ends lost 4 bases and 0 bases respectively, with 19 bases between them. The CDR3 loop spans 18 amino acids. Germline V CDR1 and CDR2: MNHNS, SASEGT. CDR3 coding DNA: TGTGCCAGCAGTGCTCCGGCCAGGGTGATTGGTAGCAATCAGCCCCAGCATTTT. Translation: CASSAPARVIGSNQPQHF.

This clone has a single count. The chain joins TRBV2 to TRBJ2-1; 7 nucleotides align to TRBD1. Germline CDR1 reads SNHLY; CDR2 reads FYNNEI. The V segment lost 6 bases and the J segment 1 base; nucleotides outside the gene matches: 6. CDR3 length: 15 amino acids. The DNA for the CDR3 is TGTGCCAGCAGGTCTACCAGGGGGTCCTACAATGAGCAGTTCTTC. Its translation is CASRSTRGSYNEQFF. Using reference TRBV2 and TRBJ2-1 for the parts outside the CDR3, the full variable domain is EPEVTQTPSHQVTQMGQEVILRCVPISNHLYFYWYRQILGQKVEFLVSFYNNEISEKSEIFDDQFSVERPDGSNFTLKIRSTKLEDSAMYFCASRSTRGSYNEQFFGPGTRLTVL.

V and J are TRBV18 and TRBJ2-5; the D gene is possibly TRBD1 (6 bases). Germline CDR1 KGHSH, CDR2 LQKENI. There are 17 residues in the CDR3. V lost 5 bases and J lost 5, with 24 bases in between. The CDR3 spells CASSNRQVLGTSETQYF. The CDR3 DNA sequence: TGTGCCAGCTCAAATAGACAGGTTTTGGGAACAAGCGAGACCCAGTACTTC.

CDR3 residues: CSASSSPGELFF. CDR3 DNA sequence: TGCAGTGCTAGTTCGAGTCCCGGGGAGCTGTTTTTT. The chain links TRBV20-1 to TRBJ2-2; D gene uncertain. CDR1 is DFQATT and CDR2 is SNEGSKA in the germline V gene (reference sequence). This CDR3 spans 12 amino acids. Trimming shortened V by 3 bases and J by 6 bases, and 8 bases separated the two germline ends.

The gene calls are TRBV3-1 (or the pseudogene TRBV3-2) and TRBJ1-1; maybe TRBD1 (5 bases). Deletions cut 4 bases from V and 5 bases from J, with 11 bases between. This CDR3 has 13 amino acids. Germline CDR1 LGHDT, CDR2 YNNKEL (reference sequence). DNA for the CDR3: TGTGCCAGCAGCCGTTTTGGGGGGACTGAAGCTTTCTTT. This sequence encodes CASSRFGGTEAFF.